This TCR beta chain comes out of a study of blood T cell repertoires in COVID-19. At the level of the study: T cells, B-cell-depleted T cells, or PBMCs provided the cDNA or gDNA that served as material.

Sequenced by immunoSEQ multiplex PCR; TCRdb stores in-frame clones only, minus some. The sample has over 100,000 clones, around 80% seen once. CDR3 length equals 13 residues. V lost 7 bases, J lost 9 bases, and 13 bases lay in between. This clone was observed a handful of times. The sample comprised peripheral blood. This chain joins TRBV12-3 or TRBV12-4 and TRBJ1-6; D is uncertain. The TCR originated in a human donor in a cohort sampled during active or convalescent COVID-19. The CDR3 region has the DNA TGTGCCAGCACCACGTTACTTGGTTCACCCCTCCACTTT. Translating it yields CASTTLLGSPLHF.